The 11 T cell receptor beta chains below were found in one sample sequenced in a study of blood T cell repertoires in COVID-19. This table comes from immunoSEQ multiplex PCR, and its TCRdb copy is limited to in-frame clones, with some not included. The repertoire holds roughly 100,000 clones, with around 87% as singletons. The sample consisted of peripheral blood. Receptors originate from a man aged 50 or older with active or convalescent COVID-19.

The CDR3 coding sequence is TGTGCCAGCAGTGAGACGGGGGGGCGTCAAGAGACCCAGTACTTC. Translated, it gives CASSETGGRQETQYF. This sequence joins TRBV2 and TRBJ2-5, with 8 bases fitting TRBD2. This CDR3 comprises 15 residues. Germline trimming cut 3 bases from V and 2 bases from J; bases unmatched to any gene: 5. Germline lookup yields CDR1 SNHLY and CDR2 FYNNEI. Full variable domain (rest looked up from reference TRBV2 and TRBJ2-5): EPEVTQTPSHQVTQMGQEVILRCVPISNHLYFYWYRQILGQKVEFLVSFYNNEISEKSEIFDDQFSVERPDGSNFTLKIRSTKLEDSAMYFCASSETGGRQETQYFGPGTRLLVL.

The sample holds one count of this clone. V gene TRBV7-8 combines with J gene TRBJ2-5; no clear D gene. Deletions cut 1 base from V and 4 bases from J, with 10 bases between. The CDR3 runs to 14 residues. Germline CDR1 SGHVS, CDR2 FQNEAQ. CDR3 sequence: CASSLELDGETQYF. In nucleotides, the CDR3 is TGTGCCAGCAGCTTAGAGCTAGATGGAGAGACCCAGTACTTC. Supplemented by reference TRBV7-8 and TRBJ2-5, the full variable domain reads GAGVSQSPRYKVAKRGQDVALRCDPISGHVSLFWYQQALGQGPEFLTYFQNEAQLDKSGLPSDRFFAERPEGSVSTLKIQRTQQEDSAVYLCASSLELDGETQYFGPGTRLLVL.

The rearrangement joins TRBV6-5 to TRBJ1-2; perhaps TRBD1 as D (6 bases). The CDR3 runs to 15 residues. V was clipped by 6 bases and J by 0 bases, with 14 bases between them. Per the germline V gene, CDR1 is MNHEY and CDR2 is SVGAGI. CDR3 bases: TGTGCCAGCAGGGACCCCAGGGGTACTAACTATGGCTACACCTTC. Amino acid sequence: CASRDPRGTNYGYTF.

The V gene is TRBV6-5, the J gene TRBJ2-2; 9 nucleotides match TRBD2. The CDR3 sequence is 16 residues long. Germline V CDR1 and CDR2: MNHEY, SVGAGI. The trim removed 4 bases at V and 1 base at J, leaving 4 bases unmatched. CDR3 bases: TGTGCCAGCAGTTTCGAAGCGGGGGGGAACACCGGGGAGCTGTTTTTT. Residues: CASSFEAGGNTGELFF.

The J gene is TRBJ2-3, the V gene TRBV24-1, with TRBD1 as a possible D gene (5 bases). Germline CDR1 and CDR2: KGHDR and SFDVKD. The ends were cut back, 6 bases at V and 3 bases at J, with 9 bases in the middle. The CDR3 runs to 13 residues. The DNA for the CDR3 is TGTGCCACCAGTTCCAGGGTAACAGATACGCAGTATTTT. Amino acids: CATSSRVTDTQYF.

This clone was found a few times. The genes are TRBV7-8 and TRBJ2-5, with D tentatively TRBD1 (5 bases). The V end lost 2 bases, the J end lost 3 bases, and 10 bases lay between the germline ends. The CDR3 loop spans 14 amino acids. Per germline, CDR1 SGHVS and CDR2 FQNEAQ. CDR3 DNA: TGTGCCAGCAGCTTATTTTCCAGGGAAGAGACCCAGTACTTC. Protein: CASSLFSREETQYF. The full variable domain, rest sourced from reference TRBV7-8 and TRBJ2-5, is GAGVSQSPRYKVAKRGQDVALRCDPISGHVSLFWYQQALGQGPEFLTYFQNEAQLDKSGLPSDRFFAERPEGSVSTLKIQRTQQEDSAVYLCASSLFSREETQYFGPGTRLLVL.

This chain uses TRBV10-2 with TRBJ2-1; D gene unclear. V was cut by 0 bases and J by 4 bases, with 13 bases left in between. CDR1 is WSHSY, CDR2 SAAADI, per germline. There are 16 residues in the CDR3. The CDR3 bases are TGCGCCAGCAGTGAGTCGGAGATGTTAATTTACAATGAGCAGTTCTTC. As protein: CASSESEMLIYNEQFF.

CDR3 region: CASSPGDRGTGTEAFF. The CDR3 DNA is TGTGCCAGCTCACCGGGGGACAGGGGAACGGGGACTGAAGCTTTCTTT. This sequence joins TRBV18 and TRBJ1-1, with TRBD1 matching 10 bases. The junction had 9 bases not matched to a gene; V was cut back by 3 bases and J by 5 bases. CDR3 size: 16 residues. CDR1 and CDR2 (germline): KGHSH, LQKENI.

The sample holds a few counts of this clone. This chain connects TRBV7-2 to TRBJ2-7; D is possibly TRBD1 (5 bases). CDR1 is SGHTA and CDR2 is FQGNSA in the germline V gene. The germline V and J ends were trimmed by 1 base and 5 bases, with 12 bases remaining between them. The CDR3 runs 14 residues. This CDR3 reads CASSLGGQDHEQYF. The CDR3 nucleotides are TGTGCCAGCAGCTTAGGGGGCCAAGACCACGAGCAGTACTTC.

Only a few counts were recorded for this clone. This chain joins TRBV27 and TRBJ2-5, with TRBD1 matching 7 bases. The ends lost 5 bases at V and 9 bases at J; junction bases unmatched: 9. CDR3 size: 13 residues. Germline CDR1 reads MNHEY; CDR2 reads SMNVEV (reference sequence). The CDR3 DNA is TGTGCCAGCAGTCCCCGGACAGGTGAACCCCAGTACTTC. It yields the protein CASSPRTGEPQYF.

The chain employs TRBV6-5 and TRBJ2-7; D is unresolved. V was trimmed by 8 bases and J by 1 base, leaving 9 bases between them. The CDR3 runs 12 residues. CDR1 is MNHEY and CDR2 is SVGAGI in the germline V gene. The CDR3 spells CASLHSSYEQYF. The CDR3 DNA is TGTGCCAGCCTGCACAGTTCCTACGAGCAGTACTTC.